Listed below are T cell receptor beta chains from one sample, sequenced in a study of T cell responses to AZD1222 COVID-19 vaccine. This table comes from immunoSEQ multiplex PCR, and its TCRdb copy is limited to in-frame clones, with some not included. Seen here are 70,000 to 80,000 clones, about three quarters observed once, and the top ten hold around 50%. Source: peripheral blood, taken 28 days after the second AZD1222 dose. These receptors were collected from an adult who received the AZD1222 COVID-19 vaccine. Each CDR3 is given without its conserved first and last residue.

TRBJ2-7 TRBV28 ASSFGGPYEQY
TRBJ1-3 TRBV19 ASSLGISIY
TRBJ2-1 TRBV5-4 ASSPGRPGEGEQF
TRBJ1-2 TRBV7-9 ASSLQGARGYT
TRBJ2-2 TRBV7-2 ASSLGPLYRELF
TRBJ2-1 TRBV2 ASGGLSGGEQF
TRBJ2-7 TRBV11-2 ASSSGTSGSY
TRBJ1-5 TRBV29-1 SVRTGGNQPQH
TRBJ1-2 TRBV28 ASEGNYGYT
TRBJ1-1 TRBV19 ASSFSVTSEAF
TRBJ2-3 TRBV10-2 ASSAASGTDTQY
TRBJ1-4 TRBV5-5 ASSPGQGVVEKLF
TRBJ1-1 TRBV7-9 ASSLGGDNTEAF
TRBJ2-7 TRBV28 ASIPGGLYEQY
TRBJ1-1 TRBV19 ASSGQGDEAF
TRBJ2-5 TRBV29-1 SVSTTNLVTQY
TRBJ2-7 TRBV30 ACITGYEQY
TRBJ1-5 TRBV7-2 ASSLQGDQPQH
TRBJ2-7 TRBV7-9 ASSPTWHEQY
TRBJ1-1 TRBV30 AWNDESTTEAF
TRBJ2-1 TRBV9 ASSASAGTGSYNEQF
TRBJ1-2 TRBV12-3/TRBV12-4 ASRLGQGGGYT
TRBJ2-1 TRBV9 ASSPWTSRNEQF
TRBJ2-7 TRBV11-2 ASSALQGAGSYEQY
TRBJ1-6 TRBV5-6 ASSLDRGVNSPLH
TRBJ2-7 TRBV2 ASSGLYEQY
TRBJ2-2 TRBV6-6 ASSPRGPGELF
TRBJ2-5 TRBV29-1 SAGTGGETQY
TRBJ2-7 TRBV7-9 ASSSSRGNSSYEQY
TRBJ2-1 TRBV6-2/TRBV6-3 ASSYSTGDAYNEQF
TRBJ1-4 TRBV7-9 ASSLQGTEKLF
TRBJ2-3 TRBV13 ASSGDRGRTDTQY
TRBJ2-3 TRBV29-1 SVEGDRFSDTQY
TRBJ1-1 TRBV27 ASSLTKGTEAF
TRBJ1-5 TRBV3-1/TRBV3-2 ASSRRGEQPQH
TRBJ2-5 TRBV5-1 ASTRHTSKETQY
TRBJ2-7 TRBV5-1 ASSLVAGGDLAYEQY
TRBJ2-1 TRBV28 ASVPWGGRGPESSYNEQF
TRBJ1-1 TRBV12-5 ASGLGGNTEAF
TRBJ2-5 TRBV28 ASISGDSQETQY
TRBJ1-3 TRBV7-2 ASSYGGGWLGNTIY
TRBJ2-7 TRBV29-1 SVEEGYEQY